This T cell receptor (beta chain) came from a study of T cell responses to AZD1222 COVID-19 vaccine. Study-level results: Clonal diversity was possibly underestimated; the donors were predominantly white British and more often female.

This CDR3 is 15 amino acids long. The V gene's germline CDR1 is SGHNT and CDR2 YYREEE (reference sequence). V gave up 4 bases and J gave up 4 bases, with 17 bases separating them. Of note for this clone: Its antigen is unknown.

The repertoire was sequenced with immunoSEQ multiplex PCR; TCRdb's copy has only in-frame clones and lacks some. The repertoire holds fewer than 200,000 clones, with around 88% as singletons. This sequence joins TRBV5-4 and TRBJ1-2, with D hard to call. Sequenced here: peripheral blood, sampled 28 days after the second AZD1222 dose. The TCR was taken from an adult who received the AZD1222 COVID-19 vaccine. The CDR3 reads CASSPSPTTSYGYTF. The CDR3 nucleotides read TGTGCCAGCAGCCCAAGCCCGACAACCAGCTATGGCTACACCTTC.